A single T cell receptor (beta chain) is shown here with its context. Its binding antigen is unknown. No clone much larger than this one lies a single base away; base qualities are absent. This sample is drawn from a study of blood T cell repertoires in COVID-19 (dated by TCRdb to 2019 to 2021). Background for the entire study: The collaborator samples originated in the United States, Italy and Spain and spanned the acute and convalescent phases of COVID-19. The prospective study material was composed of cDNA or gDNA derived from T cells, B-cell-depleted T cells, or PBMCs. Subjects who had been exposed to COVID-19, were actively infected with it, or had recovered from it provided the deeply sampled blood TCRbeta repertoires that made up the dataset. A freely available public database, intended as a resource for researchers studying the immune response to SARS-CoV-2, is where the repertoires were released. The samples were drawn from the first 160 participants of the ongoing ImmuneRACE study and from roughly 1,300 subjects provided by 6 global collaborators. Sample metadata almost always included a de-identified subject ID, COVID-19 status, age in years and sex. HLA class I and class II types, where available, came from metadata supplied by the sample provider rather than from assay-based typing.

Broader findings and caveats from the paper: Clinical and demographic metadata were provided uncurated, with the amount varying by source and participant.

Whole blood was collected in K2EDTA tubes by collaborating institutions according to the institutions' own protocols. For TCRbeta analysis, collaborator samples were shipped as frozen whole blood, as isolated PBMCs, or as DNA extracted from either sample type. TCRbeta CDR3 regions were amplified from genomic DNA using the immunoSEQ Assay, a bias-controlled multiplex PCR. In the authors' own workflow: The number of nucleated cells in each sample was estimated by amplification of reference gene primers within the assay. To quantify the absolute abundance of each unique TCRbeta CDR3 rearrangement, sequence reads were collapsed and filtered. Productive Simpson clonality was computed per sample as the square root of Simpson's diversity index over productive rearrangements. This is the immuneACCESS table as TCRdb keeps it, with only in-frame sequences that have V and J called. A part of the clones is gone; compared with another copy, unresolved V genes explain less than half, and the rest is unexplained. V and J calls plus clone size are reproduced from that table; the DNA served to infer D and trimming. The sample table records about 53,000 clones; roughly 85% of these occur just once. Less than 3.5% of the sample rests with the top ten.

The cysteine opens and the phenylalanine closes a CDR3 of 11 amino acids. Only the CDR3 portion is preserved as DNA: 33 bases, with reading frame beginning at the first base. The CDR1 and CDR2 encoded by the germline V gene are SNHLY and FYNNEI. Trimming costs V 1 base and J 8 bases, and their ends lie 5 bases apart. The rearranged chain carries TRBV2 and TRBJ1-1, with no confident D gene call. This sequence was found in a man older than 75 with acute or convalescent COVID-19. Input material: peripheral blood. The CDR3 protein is CASSEGREAFF. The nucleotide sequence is TGTGCCAGCAGTGAAGGCCGGGAAGCTTTCTTT. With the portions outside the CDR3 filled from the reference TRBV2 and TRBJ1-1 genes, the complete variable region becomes EPEVTQTPSHQVTQMGQEVILRCVPISNHLYFYWYRQILGQKVEFLVSFYNNEISEKSEIFDDQFSVERPDGSNFTLKIRSTKLEDSAMYFCASSEGREAFFGQGTRLTVV.